This T cell receptor (beta chain) emerged from a study of shared clonotypes between healthy human individuals. In the study overall: Donors, aged 18 to 49, were a couple of women and a few men.

Recent acute infections and vaccinations were absent in the healthy HIV-negative adult donors. Findings and limits, study-wide: Relative to clonotypes present in all four donors, those not shared had lower generation probabilities.

An even split of each subset's genomic DNA across several immunoSEQ plates was performed. Data came from immunoSEQ multiplex PCR; TCRdb stores just in-frame clones and leaves some out. The sample holds about 2.3 million clones, approximately 90% seen once. This CDR3 region has 13 residues. Germline CDR1 SGHRS, CDR2 YFSETQ. V lost 0 bases and J 4 bases, leaving 8 bases between the germline ends. To note about this clone: Its antigen is undetermined. The same CDR3 is also encoded by other DNA sequences in this sample.

The sequence derives from a man aged 18 to 29 in good health. Some clones in this sample may be carry-over from other donors' samples. This chain uses TRBV5-1 with TRBJ2-7; D remains unclear. What was sequenced was naive CD4+ T cells from PBMCs. Sample subset: CD45RA+ positively selected. CDR3 sequence (DNA): TGCGCCAGCAGCTTGGACAGTCCTTACGAGCAGTACTTC. Amino acids: CASSLDSPYEQYF.